Detailed here is one T cell receptor (beta chain). This entry belongs to a study of T cell changes during pregnancy in multiple sclerosis. V was pared by 5 bases and J by 8 bases, with 13 bases of the junction left unmatched. CDR1 MGHRA and CDR2 YSYEKL come from the germline V gene. This CDR3 is built from 16 residues. Clones were read by immunoSEQ multiplex PCR, and TCRdb kept only the in-frame ones, dropping some. This sample has 40,000 or so clones, with roughly nine tenths found just once. The chain combines TRBV4-1 with TRBJ2-1, with 9 nucleotides matching TRBD1. This clonotype was obtained from a female donor with multiple sclerosis, enrolled in a pregnancy study. Sequenced material: CD8+ T cells from peripheral blood mononuclear cells, taken in the first trimester of pregnancy. CDR3 protein: CASSMDRGASGYEQFF. The CDR3 DNA reads as TGCGCCAGCAGCATGGACAGGGGCGCTTCGGGGTATGAGCAGTTCTTC.